The present entry profiles one T cell receptor beta chain with its context. One entry per CDR3 protein, called by TCRdb with MiXCR from the RT-PCR reads. The table includes a few thousand distinct CDR3 sequences, roughly 86% detected once. Germline V gene data show CDR1 as PRHDT and CDR2 as FYEKMQ (reference sequence). V lost 7 bases and J lost 3, with 9 bases in between. The CDR3 length is 13 residues. The sample comes from a study of yellow fever vaccine responses in identical twins. The starting material was T cells from blood (PBMCs), unsorted or a sorted subset (not recorded which), obtained before or after yellow fever vaccination (not recorded which). The chain couples TRBV13 to TRBJ2-2, with unresolved D. The clonotype comes from a woman aged 18-35 years who received the yellow fever vaccine. CDR3 DNA: TGTGCCAGCACCCCCGGGCACACCGGGGAGCTGTTTTTT. Translation: CASTPGHTGELFF.